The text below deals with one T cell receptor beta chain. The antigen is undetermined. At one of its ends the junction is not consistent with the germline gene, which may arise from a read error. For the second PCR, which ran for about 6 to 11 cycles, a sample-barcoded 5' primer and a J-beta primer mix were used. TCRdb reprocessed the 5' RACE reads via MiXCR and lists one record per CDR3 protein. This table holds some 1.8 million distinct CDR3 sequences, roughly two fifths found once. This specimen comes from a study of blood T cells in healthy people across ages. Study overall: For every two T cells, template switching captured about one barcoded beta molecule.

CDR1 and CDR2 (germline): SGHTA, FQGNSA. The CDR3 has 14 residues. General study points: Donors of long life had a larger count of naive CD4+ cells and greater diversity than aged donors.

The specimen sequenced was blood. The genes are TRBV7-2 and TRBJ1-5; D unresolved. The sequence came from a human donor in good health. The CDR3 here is CAISPLVGNQPQHF. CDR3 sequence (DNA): TGTGCCATCAGCCCGCTAGTGGGGAATCAGCCCCAGCATTTT.